The T cell receptor beta chain under discussion was sequenced for a study of blood T cell repertoires in COVID-19. Trimming took 1 base from V and 4 from J, leaving 13 bases between them. The CDR3 totals 15 residues. Germline-derived CDR1 and CDR2 are MGHRA and YSYEKL. Here immunoSEQ multiplex PCR was the method, and the copy in TCRdb shows in-frame clones only, minus some. Among 150,000 to 200,000 clones listed, 85% were seen once. The sequence was collected from a person aged 70 to 85 with COVID-19, enrolled during active disease. The chain links TRBV4-1 to TRBJ1-1, with TRBD1 as a possible D gene (6 bases). The sample taken for sequencing was peripheral blood. CDR3 protein: CASSQVAQGSTEAFF. The CDR3 region has the DNA TGCGCCAGCAGCCAAGTCGCGCAGGGGAGCACTGAAGCTTTCTTT.